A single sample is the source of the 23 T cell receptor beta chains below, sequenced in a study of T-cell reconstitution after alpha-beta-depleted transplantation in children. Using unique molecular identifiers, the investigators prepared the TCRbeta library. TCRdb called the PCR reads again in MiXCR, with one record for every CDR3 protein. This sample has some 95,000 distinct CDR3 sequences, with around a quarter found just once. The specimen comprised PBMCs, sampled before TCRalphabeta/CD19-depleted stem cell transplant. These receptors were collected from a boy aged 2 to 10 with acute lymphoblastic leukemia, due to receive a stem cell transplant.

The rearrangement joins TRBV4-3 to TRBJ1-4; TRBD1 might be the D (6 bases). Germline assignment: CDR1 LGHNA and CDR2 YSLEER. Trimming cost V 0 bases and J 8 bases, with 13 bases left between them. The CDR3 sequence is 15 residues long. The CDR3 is CASSQESGAGEKLFF. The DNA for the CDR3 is TGCGCCAGCAGCCAAGAATCGGGGGCTGGGGAAAAACTGTTTTTT.

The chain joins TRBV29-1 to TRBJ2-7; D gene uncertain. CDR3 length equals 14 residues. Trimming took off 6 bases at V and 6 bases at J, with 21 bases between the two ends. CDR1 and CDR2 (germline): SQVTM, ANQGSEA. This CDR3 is CSVLLPTRPSEQYF. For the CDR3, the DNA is TGCAGCGTGTTACTACCAACTCGCCCTTCCGAGCAGTACTTC.

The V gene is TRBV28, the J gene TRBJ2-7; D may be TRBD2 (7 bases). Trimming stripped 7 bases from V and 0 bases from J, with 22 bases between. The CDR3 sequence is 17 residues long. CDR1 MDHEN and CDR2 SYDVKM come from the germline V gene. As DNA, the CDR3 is TGTGCCAGCACCCCCATCGGGGGGACACCCAGCTCCTACGAGCAGTACTTC. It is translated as CASTPIGGTPSSYEQYF.

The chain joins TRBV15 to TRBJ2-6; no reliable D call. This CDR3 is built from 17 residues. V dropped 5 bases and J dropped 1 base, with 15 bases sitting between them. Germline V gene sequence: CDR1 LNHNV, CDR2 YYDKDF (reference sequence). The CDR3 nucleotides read TGTGCCACCAGCGGTTTCAGAGGACGGTCTGGGGCCAACGTCCTGACTTTC. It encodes CATSGFRGRSGANVLTF.

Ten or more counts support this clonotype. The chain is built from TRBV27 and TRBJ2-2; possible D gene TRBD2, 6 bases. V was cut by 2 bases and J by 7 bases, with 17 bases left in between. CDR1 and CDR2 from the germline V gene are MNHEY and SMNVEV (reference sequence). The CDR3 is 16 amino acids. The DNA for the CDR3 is TGTGCCAGCAGTTTAGGAGGCGGAGGGGCTGTCGGGGAGCTGTTTTTT. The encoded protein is CASSLGGGGAVGELFF.

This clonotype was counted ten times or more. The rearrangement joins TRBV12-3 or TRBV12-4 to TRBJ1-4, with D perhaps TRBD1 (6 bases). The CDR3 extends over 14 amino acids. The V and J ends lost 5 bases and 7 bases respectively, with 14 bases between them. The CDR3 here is CASSHPGAGEKLFF. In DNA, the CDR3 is TGTGCCAGCAGTCATCCGGGGGCGGGTGAAAAACTGTTTTTT.

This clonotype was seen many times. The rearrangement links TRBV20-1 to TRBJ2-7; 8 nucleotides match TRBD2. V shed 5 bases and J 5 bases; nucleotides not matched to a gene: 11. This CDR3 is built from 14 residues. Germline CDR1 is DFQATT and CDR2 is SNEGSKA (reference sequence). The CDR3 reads CSAPPGGGSDEQYF. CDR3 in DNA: TGCAGTGCTCCCCCGGGGGGGGGTAGCGACGAGCAGTACTTC.

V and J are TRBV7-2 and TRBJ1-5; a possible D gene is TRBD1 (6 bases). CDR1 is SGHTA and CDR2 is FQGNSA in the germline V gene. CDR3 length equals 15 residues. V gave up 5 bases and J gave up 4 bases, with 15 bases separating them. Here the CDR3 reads CASSPRGAFNQPQHF. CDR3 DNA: TGTGCCAGCAGCCCTAGGGGGGCTTTTAATCAGCCCCAGCATTTT.

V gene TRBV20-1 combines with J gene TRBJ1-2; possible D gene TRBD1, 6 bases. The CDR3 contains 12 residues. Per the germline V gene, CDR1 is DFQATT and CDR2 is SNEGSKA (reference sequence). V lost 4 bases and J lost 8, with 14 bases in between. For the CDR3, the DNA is TGCAGTGCTACCACAGGGAGGGGGGGCTACACCTTC. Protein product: CSATTGRGGYTF.

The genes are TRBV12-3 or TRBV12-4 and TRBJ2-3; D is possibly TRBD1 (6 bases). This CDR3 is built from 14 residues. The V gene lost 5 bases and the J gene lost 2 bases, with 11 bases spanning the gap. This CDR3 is CASSRGQLTDTQYF. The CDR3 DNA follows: TGTGCCAGCAGTCGAGGACAGCTCACAGATACGCAGTATTTT.

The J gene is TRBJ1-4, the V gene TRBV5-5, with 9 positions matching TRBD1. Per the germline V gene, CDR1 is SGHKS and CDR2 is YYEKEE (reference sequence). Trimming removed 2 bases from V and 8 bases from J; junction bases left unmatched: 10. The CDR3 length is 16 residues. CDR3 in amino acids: CASSFLSRTGDEKLFF. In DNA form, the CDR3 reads TGTGCCAGCAGCTTCCTATCGAGGACAGGGGACGAAAAACTGTTTTTT.

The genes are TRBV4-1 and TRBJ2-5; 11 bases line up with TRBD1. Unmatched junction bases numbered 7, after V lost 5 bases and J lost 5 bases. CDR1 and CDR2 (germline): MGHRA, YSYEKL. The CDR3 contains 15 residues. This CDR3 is CASSTQGQGVETQYF. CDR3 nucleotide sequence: TGCGCCAGCAGCACGCAGGGACAGGGGGTTGAGACCCAGTACTTC.

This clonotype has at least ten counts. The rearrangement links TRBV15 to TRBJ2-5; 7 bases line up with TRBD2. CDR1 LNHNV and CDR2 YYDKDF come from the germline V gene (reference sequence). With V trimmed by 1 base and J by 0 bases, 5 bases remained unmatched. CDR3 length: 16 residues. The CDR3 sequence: CATSRAGGTYQETQYF. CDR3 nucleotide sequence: TGTGCCACCAGCAGAGCCGGGGGGACGTACCAAGAGACCCAGTACTTC.

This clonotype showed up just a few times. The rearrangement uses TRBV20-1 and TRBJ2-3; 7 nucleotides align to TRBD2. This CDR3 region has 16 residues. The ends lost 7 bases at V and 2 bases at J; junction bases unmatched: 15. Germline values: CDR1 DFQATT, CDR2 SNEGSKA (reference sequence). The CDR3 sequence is CSGQAASGGFTDTQYF. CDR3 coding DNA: TGCAGTGGGCAAGCGGCTAGCGGAGGGTTCACAGATACGCAGTATTTT.

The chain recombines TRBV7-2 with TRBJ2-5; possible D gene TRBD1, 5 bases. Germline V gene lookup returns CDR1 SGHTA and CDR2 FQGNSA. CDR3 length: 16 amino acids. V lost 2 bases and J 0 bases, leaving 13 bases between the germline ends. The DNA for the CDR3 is TGTGCCAGCAGCTTAACCTCGACAGTGTACCAAGAGACCCAGTACTTC. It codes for CASSLTSTVYQETQYF.

CDR3 sequence reads: CASSIGFRDRGLSAGELFF. The CDR3, as DNA: TGTGCCAGTAGTATCGGTTTCCGGGACAGGGGGCTTTCGGCCGGGGAGCTGTTTTTT. The chain is built from TRBV19 and TRBJ2-2, with 12 bases lining up with TRBD1. Losses at the gene ends were 3 bases for V and 6 bases for J; bases not matched to a gene: 14. Germline assignment: CDR1 LNHDA and CDR2 SQIVND (reference sequence). This CDR3 is built from 19 residues.

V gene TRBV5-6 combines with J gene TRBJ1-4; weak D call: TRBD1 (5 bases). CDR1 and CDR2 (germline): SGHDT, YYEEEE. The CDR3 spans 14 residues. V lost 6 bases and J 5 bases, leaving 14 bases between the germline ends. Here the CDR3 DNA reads TGTGCCAGCAACGCGGGACGGAAAAATGAAAAACTGTTTTTT. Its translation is CASNAGRKNEKLFF.

Here the CDR3 reads CASSRRGVAYEQYF. The CDR3 bases are TGCGCCAGCAGCCGGAGGGGTGTAGCCTACGAGCAGTACTTC. The chain couples TRBV5-1 to TRBJ2-7, with a tentative D call TRBD2 (6 bases). The CDR3 has 14 amino acids. Trimming cost V 4 bases and J 2 bases, with 13 bases left between them. Per the germline V gene, CDR1 is SGHRS and CDR2 is YFSETQ.

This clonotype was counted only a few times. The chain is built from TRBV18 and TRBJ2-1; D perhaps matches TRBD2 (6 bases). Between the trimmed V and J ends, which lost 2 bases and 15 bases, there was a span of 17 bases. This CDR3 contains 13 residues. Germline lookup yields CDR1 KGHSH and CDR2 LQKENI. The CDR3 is CASSPDSGELRFF. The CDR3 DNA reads TGTGCCAGCTCACCAGATAGCGGAGAATTACGGTTCTTC.

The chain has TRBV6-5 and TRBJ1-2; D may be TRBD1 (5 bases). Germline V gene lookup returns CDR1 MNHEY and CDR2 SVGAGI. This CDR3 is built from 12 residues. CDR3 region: CVCGGNEYGYTF. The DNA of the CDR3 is TGTGTTTGCGGGGGGAACGAATATGGCTACACCTTC.

The CDR3, as DNA: TGTGCCAGCAATACTCCAGATCAGAGCAATCAGCCCCAGCATTTT. It encodes CASNTPDQSNQPQHF. J is TRBJ1-5 and V is TRBV28; D gene ambiguous. The CDR3 is 15 residues long. Germline V gene lookup returns CDR1 MDHEN and CDR2 SYDVKM. The V gene lost 7 bases and the J gene lost 1 base, with 14 bases spanning the gap.

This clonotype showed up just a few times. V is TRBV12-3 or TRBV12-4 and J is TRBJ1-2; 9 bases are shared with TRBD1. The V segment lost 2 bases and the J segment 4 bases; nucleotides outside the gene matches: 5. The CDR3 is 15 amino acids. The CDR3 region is CASSLTGGMGYGYTF. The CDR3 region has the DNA TGTGCCAGCAGTTTAACAGGGGGCATGGGCTATGGCTACACCTTC.

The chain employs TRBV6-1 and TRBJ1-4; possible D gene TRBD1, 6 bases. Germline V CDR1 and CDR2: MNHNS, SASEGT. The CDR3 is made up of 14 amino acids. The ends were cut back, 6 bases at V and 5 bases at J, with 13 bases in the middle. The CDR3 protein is CASRPGTRNEKLFF. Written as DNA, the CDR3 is TGTGCCAGCAGGCCCGGGACACGGAATGAAAAACTGTTTTTT.